These 14 T cell receptor beta chains originate from one sample sequenced in a study of vaccination effects on CD4 cells after COVID-19. Profiled with immunoSEQ multiplex PCR; TCRdb holds only in-frame clones, not every one. The sample includes about 33,000 clones, approximately 82% of them seen just once. Their antigen targets remain unknown. Prior to sequencing, the ViraFEST assay stimulated PBMC with viral peptide pools, which expanded the antigen-specific CD4+ T cells. When around nine days of culture had elapsed, CD4+ T cells were isolated. Two doses of either BNT162b2 or mRNA-1273 were given to each participant. Source: CD4+ T cells from PBMCs cultured with HCoV-NL63 spike peptides, taken after COVID-19 vaccination. The receptors originated from a human donor who received a COVID-19 vaccine. Some clones in this sample may be carry-over from other donors' samples.

The V and J genes are TRBV6-1 and TRBJ1-6; D might be TRBD1 (5 bases). The germline V gene has CDR1 MNHNS and CDR2 SASEGT. Deletions cut 2 bases from V and 6 bases from J, with 17 bases between. The CDR3 is 17 amino acids. CDR3 DNA: TGTGCCAGCAGTGAACATCTCCCCAGCCAGGGTAATTCACCCCTCCACTTT. Translating it yields CASSEHLPSQGNSPLHF.

This chain joins TRBV18 and TRBJ2-1; 11 bases match TRBD1. Germline CDR1 and CDR2: KGHSH and LQKENI. Trimming took 5 bases from V and 5 from J; bases not matched to a gene: 11. The CDR3 is 17 amino acids. The CDR3 coding sequence is TGTGCCAGCTCAGCCGGGACAGGGGGGGGATCCAACAATGAGCAGTTCTTC. It codes for CASSAGTGGGSNNEQFF. The whole variable domain, remainder taken from reference TRBV18 and TRBJ2-1, is NAGVMQNPRHLVRRRGQEARLRCSPMKGHSHVYWYRQLPEEGLKFMVYLQKENIIDESGMPKERFSAEFPKEGPSILRIQQVVRGDSAAYFCASSAGTGGGSNNEQFFGPGTRLTVL.

V and J are TRBV2 and TRBJ2-3; D not resolved. Germline lookup yields CDR1 SNHLY and CDR2 FYNNEI. Trimming took 6 bases from V and 4 from J, leaving 8 bases between them. This CDR3 contains 12 residues. DNA for the CDR3: TGTGCCAGCAGGATCGAAGCAGATACGCAGTATTTT. Protein product: CASRIEADTQYF.

J is TRBJ1-4 and V is TRBV27, with TRBD1 as a possible D gene (5 bases). The germline V and J ends were trimmed by 5 bases and 6 bases, with 10 bases remaining between them. Germline V gene data show CDR1 as MNHEY and CDR2 as SMNVEV (reference sequence). This CDR3 contains 13 residues. CDR3 sequence (DNA): TGTGCCAGCAGTCCAAGACAGTATGAAAAACTGTTTTTT. Translated: CASSPRQYEKLFF.

This clone has more than one count but fewer than ten. The chain has TRBV6-5 and TRBJ2-3; D gene unclear. The CDR3 has 13 residues. Looked up from germline, CDR1 is MNHEY and CDR2 is SVGAGI. V lost 7 bases, J lost 5 bases, and 13 bases lay in between. CDR3 protein: CASTSLRGDTQYF. CDR3 coding DNA: TGTGCCAGCACTTCACTCCGAGGAGATACGCAGTATTTT.

The J gene is TRBJ1-3, the V gene TRBV19, with no clear D. The CDR3 spans 17 residues. V lost 7 bases to trimming and J lost 0 bases, with 19 bases between them. The germline V gene encodes CDR1 LNHDA and CDR2 SQIVND (reference sequence). DNA of the CDR3: TGTGCCAGTACCAGTATATATGAACTGCACTCTGGAAACACCATATATTTT. Protein: CASTSIYELHSGNTIYF.

This clone was detected once. The rearrangement links TRBV11-3 to TRBJ1-3; D is uncertain. V was shortened by 1 base and J by 4 bases, with 14 bases between the two germline ends. The CDR3 has 16 residues. Germline CDR1 is SGHNT and CDR2 is YENEEA. CDR3 loop: CASSLARRRRGNTIYF. The DNA for the CDR3 is TGTGCCAGCAGCTTAGCCCGTCGACGGAGGGGAAACACCATATATTTT. The full variable domain, in which reference TRBV11-3 and TRBJ1-3 provide the parts outside the CDR3, is EAGVVQSPRYKIIEKKQPVAFWCNPISGHNTLYWYLQNLGQGPELLIRYENEEAVDDSQLPKDRFSAERLKGVDSTLKIQPAELGDSAVYLCASSLARRRRGNTIYFGEGSWLTVV.

As to this clone: This CDR3 fails to terminate in the conserved phenylalanine or tryptophan, so it likely reflects a read error. It is unclear where the CDR3 begins or ends on the DNA, so no DNA is shown, and the CDR3 is as TCRdb lists it. The V call is TRBV19, the J call TRBJ1-1; the table's D call, TRBD1, was not checked against the DNA. With termini counted, the CDR3 has 11 amino acids. In germline, CDR1 is LNHDA, CDR2 SQIVND (reference sequence). Here the CDR3 reads CASSRRPGGSG.

The chain is built from TRBV24-1 and TRBJ2-4; the match to TRBD1 covers 8 bases. Germline CDR1 is KGHDR and CDR2 is SFDVKD. V lost 4 bases, J lost 2 bases, and 15 bases stayed unmatched. The CDR3 is 19 residues long. As DNA, the CDR3 is TGTGCCACCAGTGACCCTACTCGGCAGGGGGCGGATTCCAAAAACATTCAGTACTTC. Protein sequence: CATSDPTRQGADSKNIQYF.

The V call is TRBV30, the J call TRBJ2-7; D may be TRBD2 (6 bases). The V and J ends lost 3 bases and 0 bases respectively, with 12 bases between them. The CDR3 is 14 amino acids. Per the germline V gene, CDR1 is GTSNPN and CDR2 is SVGIG (reference sequence). Here the CDR3 reads CAWSRDSNSYEQYV. The CDR3 nucleotides read TGTGCCTGGAGCCGGGACTCAAACTCCTACGAGCAGTACGTC.

The J gene is TRBJ1-1, the V gene TRBV30; D call uncertain. V gave up 2 bases and J gave up 5 bases, with 15 bases separating them. This CDR3 has 14 residues. Germline V CDR1 and CDR2: GTSNPN, SVGIG (reference sequence). CDR3 sequence reads: CAWSSSQVYTEAFF. The CDR3 nucleotides are TGTGCCTGGAGTTCGTCCCAGGTTTATACTGAAGCTTTCTTT.

The chain recombines TRBV24-1 with TRBJ1-2; no firm D call. Germline V gives CDR1 KGHDR, CDR2 SFDVKD. V shed 1 base and J shed 5 bases, with 7 bases lying between them. This CDR3 is 13 amino acids long. In DNA form, the CDR3 reads TGTGCCACCAGTGATTTCCCCGGATATGGCTACACCTTC. This gives the protein CATSDFPGYGYTF.

This clone was found a few times. The rearrangement joins TRBV4-1 to TRBJ1-2; 8 bases are a match to TRBD1. Germline V gene lookup returns CDR1 MGHRA and CDR2 YSYEKL. The CDR3 totals 15 residues. V gave up 7 bases and J gave up 3 bases; unmatched junction bases: 10. The CDR3 sequence: CASTLTDREDYGYTF. CDR3 DNA: TGCGCCAGCACCCTGACGGACAGGGAGGACTATGGCTACACCTTC.

The chain combines TRBV5-1 with TRBJ1-5, with 8 nucleotides matching TRBD1. V lost 9 bases, J lost 0 bases, and 11 bases stayed unmatched. The length of the CDR3 is 16 residues. Germline lookup yields CDR1 SGHRS and CDR2 YFSETQ. CDR3 coding DNA: TGCGCCACCAAGGGACAGGCGACGAATAGCAATCAGCCCCAGCATTTT. Translation gives CATKGQATNSNQPQHF.